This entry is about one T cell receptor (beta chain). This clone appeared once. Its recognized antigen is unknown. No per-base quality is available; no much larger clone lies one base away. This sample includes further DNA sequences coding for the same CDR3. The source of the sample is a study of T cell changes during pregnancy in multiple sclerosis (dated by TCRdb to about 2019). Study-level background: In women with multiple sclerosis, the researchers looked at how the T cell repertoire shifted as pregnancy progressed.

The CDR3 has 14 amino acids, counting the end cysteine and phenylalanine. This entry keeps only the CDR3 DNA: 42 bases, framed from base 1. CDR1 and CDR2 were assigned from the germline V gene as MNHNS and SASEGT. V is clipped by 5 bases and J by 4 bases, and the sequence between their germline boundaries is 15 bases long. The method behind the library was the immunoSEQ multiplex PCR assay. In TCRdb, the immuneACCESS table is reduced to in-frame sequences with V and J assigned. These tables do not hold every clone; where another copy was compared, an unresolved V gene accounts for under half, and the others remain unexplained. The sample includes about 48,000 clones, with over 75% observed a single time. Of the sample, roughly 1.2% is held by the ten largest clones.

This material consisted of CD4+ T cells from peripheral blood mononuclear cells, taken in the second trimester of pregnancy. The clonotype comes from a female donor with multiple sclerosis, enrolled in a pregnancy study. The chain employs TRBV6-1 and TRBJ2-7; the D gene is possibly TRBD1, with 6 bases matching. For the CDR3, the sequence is CASSFTGQTYEQYF. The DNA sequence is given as TGTGCCAGCAGTTTCACCGGACAGACGTACGAGCAGTACTTC.